These 22 T cell receptor beta chains were all obtained from the same sample, sequenced in a study of blood T cell repertoires in COVID-19. Profiled with immunoSEQ multiplex PCR; TCRdb holds only in-frame clones, not every one. The sample lists 60,000 to 75,000 clones; around 89% were seen once. The sequenced sample consisted of peripheral blood. All receptors derive from a human donor in a cohort sampled during active COVID-19.

V usage is TRBV28 and J usage is TRBJ1-2; TRBD1 agrees at 10 bases. V trimming: 6 bases; J trimming: 5 bases; junction bases outside the gene matches: 6. Looked up from germline, CDR1 is MDHEN and CDR2 is SYDVKM. CDR3 length: 14 amino acids. The CDR3 DNA follows: TGTGCCAGCAGCACCGGGACAGGGGTTTATGGCTACACCTTC. It translates to CASSTGTGVYGYTF.

This clone has only a few counts. The chain couples TRBV4-3 to TRBJ2-2, with 12 bases fitting TRBD2. Germline-derived CDR1 and CDR2 are LGHNA and YSLEER. The CDR3 has 17 residues. The junction had 6 bases not matched to a gene; V was cut back by 0 bases and J by 7 bases. CDR3 nucleotide sequence: TGCGCCAGCAGCCAAGATCCGACTAGCGGGAGTATCGGGGAGCTGTTTTTT. It specifies CASSQDPTSGSIGELFF.

This sequence joins TRBV19 and TRBJ1-2; D unclear. The V end lost 5 bases, the J end lost 4 bases, and 20 bases lay between the germline ends. The length of the CDR3 is 16 residues. Per germline, CDR1 LNHDA and CDR2 SQIVND (reference sequence). The CDR3 reads CASSPREWATIYGYTF. CDR3 DNA sequence: TGTGCCAGTAGTCCCCGGGAGTGGGCTACAATCTATGGCTACACCTTC.

The gene calls are TRBV4-1 and TRBJ1-1; possible D gene TRBD1, 5 bases. The CDR3 length is 17 residues. The ends were cut back, 3 bases at V and 4 bases at J, with 21 bases in the middle. CDR1 and CDR2 (germline): MGHRA, YSYEKL. CDR3 residues: CASSHWMGGTPSTEAFF. DNA of the CDR3: TGCGCCAGCAGCCATTGGATGGGGGGGACTCCTAGCACTGAAGCTTTCTTT.

The chain recombines TRBV6-6 with TRBJ1-2; D may be TRBD1 (6 bases). CDR1 and CDR2 from the germline V gene are MNHNY and SVGAGI (reference sequence). This CDR3 is 16 amino acids long. Trimming took off 0 bases at V and 7 bases at J, with 18 bases between the two ends. CDR3 in DNA: TGTGCCAGCAGTTACTCTGACGGGGGGGCTCAGGGTGGCTACACCTTC. Translated: CASSYSDGGAQGGYTF.

The J gene is TRBJ1-2, the V gene TRBV5-4, with D tentatively TRBD1 (5 bases). V was cut by 4 bases and J by 4 bases, with 11 bases left in between. The CDR3 has 13 amino acids. The germline V gene encodes CDR1 SGHNT and CDR2 YYREEE (reference sequence). CDR3 sequence (DNA): TGTGCCAGCAGCCCCGGGGGGAGCTATGGCTACACCTTC. This gives the protein CASSPGGSYGYTF. Together with reference TRBV5-4 and TRBJ1-2, the CDR3 gives the full variable domain: ETGVTQSPTHLIKTRGQQVTLRCSSQSGHNTVSWYQQALGQGPQFIFQYYREEENGRGNFPPRFSGLQFPNYSSELNVNALELDDSALYLCASSPGGSYGYTFGSGTRLTVV.

This sequence joins TRBV2 and TRBJ2-7, with a possible D match to TRBD1 (5 bases). Germline V gene lookup returns CDR1 SNHLY and CDR2 FYNNEI. Between the trimmed V and J ends, which lost 0 bases and 9 bases, there was a span of 21 bases. The CDR3 has 16 residues. The chain's CDR3 is CASSEAGRQLSKGQYF. The CDR3 bases are TGTGCCAGCAGTGAAGCAGGAAGACAGCTTAGTAAGGGGCAGTACTTC.

The chain couples TRBV7-8 to TRBJ2-2; no firm D call. CDR3 length equals 15 residues. The V end lost 4 bases, the J end lost 1 base, and 10 bases lay between the germline ends. Germline V gives CDR1 SGHVS, CDR2 FQNEAQ. The CDR3 bases are TGTGCCAGCAGCTCCGGTGTGCGGAACACCGGGGAGCTGTTTTTT. This encodes CASSSGVRNTGELFF.

The V and J genes are TRBV6-2 or TRBV6-3 and TRBJ1-1, with no clear D. This CDR3 contains 15 residues. V lost 0 bases to trimming and J lost 0 bases, with 8 bases between them. Germline V gene lookup returns CDR1 MNHEY and CDR2 SVGEGT. For the CDR3, the DNA is TGTGCCAGCAGTTACTCGACGGGTTTGAACACTGAAGCTTTCTTT. Translated, it gives CASSYSTGLNTEAFF.

The rearrangement uses TRBV28 and TRBJ2-7; 8 bases agree with TRBD2. CDR3 length: 15 amino acids. V lost 4 bases and J lost 4; bases outside the gene matches: 9. The germline gives CDR1 MDHEN, CDR2 SYDVKM. The CDR3 sequence is CASSSSVVAGYEQYF. In nucleotides, the CDR3 is TGTGCCAGCAGTTCATCTGTAGTAGCGGGGTACGAGCAGTACTTC.

The chain links TRBV3-1 (or the pseudogene TRBV3-2) to TRBJ2-1; D ambiguous. The CDR3 covers 18 residues. V was clipped by 0 bases and J by 5 bases, with 20 bases between them. CDR1 LGHDT and CDR2 YNNKEL come from the germline V gene (reference sequence). The CDR3 region is CASSQEALPSLKNNEQFF. CDR3 DNA: TGTGCCAGCAGCCAAGAAGCGCTGCCTTCTTTGAAAAACAATGAGCAGTTCTTC.

This clone was seen only a few times. This chain's CDR3 is CASSLAPTDTEAFF. The CDR3 region has the DNA TGCGCCAGCAGCTTGGCACCGACAGACACTGAAGCTTTCTTT. The chain uses TRBV5-1 and TRBJ1-1; D is possibly TRBD1 (5 bases). Between the trimmed V and J ends, which lost 0 bases and 3 bases, there was a span of 9 bases. The CDR3 consists of 14 residues. CDR1 is SGHRS, CDR2 YFSETQ, per germline.

The rearrangement uses TRBV4-3 and TRBJ1-6; a possible D gene is TRBD1 (6 bases). This CDR3 has 14 residues. Looked up from germline, CDR1 is LGHNA and CDR2 is YSLEER. Trimming shortened V by 5 bases and J by 4 bases, and 9 bases separated the two germline ends. CDR3 loop: CASSSDRYNSPLHF. Here the CDR3 DNA reads TGCGCCAGCAGCTCGGACAGATATAATTCACCCCTCCACTTT.

This clone has a handful of counts. J is TRBJ1-2 and V is TRBV5-1; perhaps TRBD1 as D (5 bases). V was trimmed by 0 bases and J by 4 bases, leaving 10 bases between them. The CDR3 sequence is 14 residues long. Germline CDR1 SGHRS, CDR2 YFSETQ. CDR3 nucleotide sequence: TGCGCCAGCAGCTTGGATACAGGAGCCTATGGCTACACCTTC. As protein: CASSLDTGAYGYTF.

V gene TRBV6-5 combines with J gene TRBJ2-7; a weak D match, TRBD2 (7 bases). The germline gives CDR1 MNHEY, CDR2 SVGAGI. The CDR3 spans 15 residues. Between the trimmed V and J ends, which lost 5 bases and 7 bases, there was a span of 21 bases. CDR3 DNA sequence: TGTGCCAGCAGTCGCCCCACCGGGGGAGGGGGGGAGCAGTACTTC. It codes for CASSRPTGGGGEQYF.

The chain combines TRBV7-2 with TRBJ2-3, with a tentative D call TRBD2 (5 bases). V was clipped by 5 bases and J by 5 bases, with 14 bases between them. Looked up from germline, CDR1 is SGHTA and CDR2 is FQGNSA. This CDR3 is built from 14 residues. CDR3: CASSERLGGDTQYF. In nucleotides, the CDR3 is TGTGCCAGCAGCGAACGACTCGGAGGAGATACGCAGTATTTT.

The rearrangement joins TRBV7-6 to TRBJ1-1, with a tentative D call TRBD1 (5 bases). This CDR3 has 14 residues. With 4 bases removed from V and 1 base from J, the gap between germline ends came to 10 bases. Germline V gene lookup returns CDR1 SGHVS and CDR2 FNYEAQ. CDR3 amino acids: CASSYTTENTEAFF. The CDR3 bases are TGTGCCAGCAGCTACACGACAGAGAACACTGAAGCTTTCTTT.

The V call is TRBV30, the J call TRBJ2-5; D is possibly TRBD2 (6 bases). This CDR3 has 15 residues. The germline gives CDR1 GTSNPN, CDR2 SVGIG (reference sequence). With 1 base removed from V and 0 bases from J, the gap between germline ends came to 12 bases. CDR3 protein: CAWSEDSGHQETQYF. CDR3 DNA: TGTGCCTGGAGTGAGGATAGCGGTCACCAAGAGACCCAGTACTTC. The full variable domain, its missing parts supplied by reference TRBV30 and TRBJ2-5, is SQTIHQWPATLVQPVGSPLSLECTVEGTSNPNLYWYRQAAGRGLQLLFYSVGIGQISSEVPQNLSASRPQDRQFILSSKKLLLSDSGFYLCAWSEDSGHQETQYFGPGTRLLVL.

Worth noting for this clone: One junction end disagrees with the germline gene, perhaps due to a read error. The chain uses TRBV5-4 and TRBJ1-1, with D possibly being TRBD1 (5 bases). The CDR3 contains 12 residues. Germline lookup yields CDR1 SGHNT and CDR2 YYREEE (reference sequence). The CDR3 spells CASSLQTVEPFF. The CDR3, as DNA: TGTGCCAGCAGCTTGCAGACAGTTGAACCTTTCTTT.

The V gene is TRBV29-1, the J gene TRBJ2-7; tentatively, D is TRBD1 (6 bases). V lost 4 bases and J lost 2, with 9 bases in between. The CDR3 loop spans 12 amino acids. The V gene's germline CDR1 is SQVTM and CDR2 ANQGSEA. CDR3 DNA: TGCAGCGTTGGGACAGCCGCCTACGAGCAGTACTTC. As protein: CSVGTAAYEQYF.

This chain uses TRBV24-1 with TRBJ2-2; 9 nucleotides align to TRBD2. This CDR3 is built from 17 residues. V was clipped by 4 bases and J by 6 bases; unmatched bases: 11. Germline CDR1 is KGHDR and CDR2 is SFDVKD. CDR3 bases: TGTGCCACCAGTGACGCCGGGACTAGCAAAGGGGCCGGGGAGCTGTTTTTT. This translates into CATSDAGTSKGAGELFF.

As concerns this clone: Additional DNA sequences in this sample encode the identical CDR3. V is TRBV5-1 and J is TRBJ1-2; D not certain. Germline V gene data show CDR1 as SGHRS and CDR2 as YFSETQ. V shed 0 bases and J shed 2 bases, with 11 bases lying between them. This CDR3 comprises 15 residues. CDR3 nucleotide sequence: TGCGCCAGCAGCTTGGGGTACGGGAGCAACTATGGCTACACCTTC. It yields the protein CASSLGYGSNYGYTF.